This T cell receptor beta chain was recorded in a study of technical replicates of blood from a few donors. Germline V gene sequence: CDR1 SGHNT, CDR2 YYREEE (reference sequence). V trimming: 0 bases; J trimming: 6 bases; junction bases outside the gene matches: 9. The CDR3 is 16 residues long. Sequencing used immunoSEQ multiplex PCR; TCRdb keeps in-frame clones, though not all of them. Found here are roughly 74,000 clones, 91% of them singletons; the top ten hold about 0.39%. The chain carries TRBV5-4 and TRBJ2-7; TRBD2 matches 10 bases. The sequence was collected from a human donor in good health. The sequenced sample was T cells isolated from PBMCs. In nucleotides, the CDR3 is TGTGCCAGCAGCTTGGTGCTAGCGGGAGAATCTGGCGAGCAGTACTTC. Residues: CASSLVLAGESGEQYF.